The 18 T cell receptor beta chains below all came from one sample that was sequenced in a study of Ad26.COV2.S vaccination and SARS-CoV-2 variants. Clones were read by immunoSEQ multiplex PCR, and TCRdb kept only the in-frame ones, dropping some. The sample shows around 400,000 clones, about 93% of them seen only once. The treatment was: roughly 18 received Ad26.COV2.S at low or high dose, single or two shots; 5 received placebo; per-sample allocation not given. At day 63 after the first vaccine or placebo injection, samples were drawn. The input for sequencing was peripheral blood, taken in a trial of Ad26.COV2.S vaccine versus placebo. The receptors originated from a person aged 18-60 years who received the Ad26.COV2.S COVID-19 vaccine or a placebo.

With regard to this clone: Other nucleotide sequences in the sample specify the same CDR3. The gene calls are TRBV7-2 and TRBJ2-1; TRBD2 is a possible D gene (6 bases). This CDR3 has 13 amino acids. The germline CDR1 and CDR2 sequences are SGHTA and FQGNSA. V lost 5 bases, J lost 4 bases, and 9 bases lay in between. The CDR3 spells CASSLGTYNEQFF. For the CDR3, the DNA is TGTGCCAGCAGCCTGGGGACTTACAATGAGCAGTTCTTC.

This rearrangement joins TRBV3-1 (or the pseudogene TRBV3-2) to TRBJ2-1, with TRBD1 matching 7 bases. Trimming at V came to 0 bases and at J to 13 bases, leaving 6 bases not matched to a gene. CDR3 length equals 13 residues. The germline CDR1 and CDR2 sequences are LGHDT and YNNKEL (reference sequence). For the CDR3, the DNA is TGTGCCAGCAGCCAAGAAGGGGGCAGGCTACAGTTCTTC. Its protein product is CASSQEGGRLQFF.

The CDR3 DNA sequence: TGCGCCAGCAGCCAGCCGGCAGCCAACTATGGCTACACCTTC. Translated, it gives CASSQPAANYGYTF. The chain joins TRBV5-1 to TRBJ1-2; D gene unclear. The V end lost 4 bases, the J end lost 2 bases, and 12 bases lay between the germline ends. CDR3 length equals 14 residues. Germline lookup yields CDR1 SGHRS and CDR2 YFSETQ.

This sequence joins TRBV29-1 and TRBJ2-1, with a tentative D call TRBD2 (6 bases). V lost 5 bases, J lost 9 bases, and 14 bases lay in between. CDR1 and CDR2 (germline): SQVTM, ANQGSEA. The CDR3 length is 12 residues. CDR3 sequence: CSVQSMGGEQFF. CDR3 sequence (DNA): TGCAGCGTTCAGAGTATGGGAGGTGAGCAGTTCTTC.

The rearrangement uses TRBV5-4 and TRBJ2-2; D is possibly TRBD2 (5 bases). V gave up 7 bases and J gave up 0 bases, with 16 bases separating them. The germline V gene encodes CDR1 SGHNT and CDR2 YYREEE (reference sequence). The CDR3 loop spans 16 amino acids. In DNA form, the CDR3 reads TGTGCCAGCTCTAGAGGAGGTCGACCGAACACCGGGGAGCTGTTTTTT. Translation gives CASSRGGRPNTGELFF. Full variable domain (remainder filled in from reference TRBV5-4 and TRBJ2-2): ETGVTQSPTHLIKTRGQQVTLRCSSQSGHNTVSWYQQALGQGPQFIFQYYREEENGRGNFPPRFSGLQFPNYSSELNVNALELDDSALYLCASSRGGRPNTGELFFGEGSRLTVL.

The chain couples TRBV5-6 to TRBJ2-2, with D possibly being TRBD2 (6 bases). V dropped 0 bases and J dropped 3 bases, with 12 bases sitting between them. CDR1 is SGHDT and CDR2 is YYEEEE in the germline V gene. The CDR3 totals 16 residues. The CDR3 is CASSLVPGAYTGELFF. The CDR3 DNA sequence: TGTGCCAGCAGCTTGGTTCCGGGAGCCTACACCGGGGAGCTGTTTTTT.

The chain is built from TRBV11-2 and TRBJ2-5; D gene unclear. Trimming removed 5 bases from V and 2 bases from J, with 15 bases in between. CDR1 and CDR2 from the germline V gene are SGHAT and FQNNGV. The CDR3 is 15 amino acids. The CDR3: CASSARNLVQETQYF. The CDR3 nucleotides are TGTGCCAGCAGCGCTCGGAACCTAGTTCAAGAGACCCAGTACTTC.

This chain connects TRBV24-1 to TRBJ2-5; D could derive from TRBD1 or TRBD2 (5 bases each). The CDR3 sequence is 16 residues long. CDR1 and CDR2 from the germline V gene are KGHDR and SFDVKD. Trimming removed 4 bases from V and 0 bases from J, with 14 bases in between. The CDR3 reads CATSDTSWGYQETQYF. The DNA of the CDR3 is TGTGCCACCAGTGACACATCGTGGGGGTACCAAGAGACCCAGTACTTC.

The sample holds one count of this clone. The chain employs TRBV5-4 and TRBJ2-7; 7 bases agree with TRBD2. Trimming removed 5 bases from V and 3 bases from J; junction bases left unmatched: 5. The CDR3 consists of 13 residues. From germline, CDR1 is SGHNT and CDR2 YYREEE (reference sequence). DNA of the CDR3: TGTGCCAGCAGTCCCTGGGGGGGCTACGAGCAGTACTTC. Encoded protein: CASSPWGGYEQYF.

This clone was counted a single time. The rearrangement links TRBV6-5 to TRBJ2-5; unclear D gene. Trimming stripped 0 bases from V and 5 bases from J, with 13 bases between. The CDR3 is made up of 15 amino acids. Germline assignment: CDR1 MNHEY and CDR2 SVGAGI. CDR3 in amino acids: CASSYSTGSAETQYF. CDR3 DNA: TGTGCCAGCAGTTACTCCACCGGGTCGGCCGAGACCCAGTACTTC.

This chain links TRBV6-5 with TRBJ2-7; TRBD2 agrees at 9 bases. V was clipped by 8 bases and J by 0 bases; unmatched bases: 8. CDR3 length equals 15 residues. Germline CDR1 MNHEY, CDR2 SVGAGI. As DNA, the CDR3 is TGTGCCAGCCTTACCGCGGGAGGGCACTCCTACGAGCAGTACTTC. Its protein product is CASLTAGGHSYEQYF.

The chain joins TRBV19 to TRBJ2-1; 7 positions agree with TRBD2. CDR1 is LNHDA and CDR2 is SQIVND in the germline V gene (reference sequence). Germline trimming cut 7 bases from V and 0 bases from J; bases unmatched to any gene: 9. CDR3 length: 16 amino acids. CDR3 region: CASKRRETSSYNEQFF. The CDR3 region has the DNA TGTGCCAGTAAGCGGCGGGAGACGAGCTCCTACAATGAGCAGTTCTTC.

CDR3 nucleotides: TGTGCCAGCAGCTTTACGGGAGTAAACTACGAGCAGTACTTC. As protein: CASSFTGVNYEQYF. This chain uses TRBV11-2 with TRBJ2-7, with a weak D call TRBD2 (6 bases). The CDR3 length is 14 residues. Trimming took 3 bases from V and 3 from J, leaving 12 bases between them. Per the germline V gene, CDR1 is SGHAT and CDR2 is FQNNGV.

CDR3 coding DNA: TGTGCCAGCAGCGCTAACGCGGGGAACACTGAAGCTTTCTTT. The encoded protein is CASSANAGNTEAFF. The gene calls are TRBV9 and TRBJ1-1; no reliable D call. CDR3 length: 14 residues. Germline values: CDR1 SGDLS, CDR2 YYNGEE. Trimming took 3 bases from V and 1 from J, leaving 10 bases between them.

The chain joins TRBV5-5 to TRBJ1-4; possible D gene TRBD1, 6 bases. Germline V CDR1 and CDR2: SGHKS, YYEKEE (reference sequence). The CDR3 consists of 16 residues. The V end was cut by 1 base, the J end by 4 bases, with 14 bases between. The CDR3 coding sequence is TGTGCCAGCAGCTTGACAGGGAGGGCTATTAATGAAAAACTGTTTTTT. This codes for CASSLTGRAINEKLFF.

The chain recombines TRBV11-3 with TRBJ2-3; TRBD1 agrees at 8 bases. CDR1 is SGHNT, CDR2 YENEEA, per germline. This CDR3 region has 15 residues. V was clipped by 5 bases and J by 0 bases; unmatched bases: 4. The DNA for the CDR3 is TGTGCCAGCAGCACGGGACAGGACAGCACAGATACGCAGTATTTT. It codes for CASSTGQDSTDTQYF.

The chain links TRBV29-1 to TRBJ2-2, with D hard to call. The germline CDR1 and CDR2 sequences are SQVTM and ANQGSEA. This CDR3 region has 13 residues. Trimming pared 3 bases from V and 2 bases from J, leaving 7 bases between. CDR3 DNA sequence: TGCAGCGTTGATTCTGACAACACCGGGGAGCTGTTTTTT. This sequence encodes CSVDSDNTGELFF.

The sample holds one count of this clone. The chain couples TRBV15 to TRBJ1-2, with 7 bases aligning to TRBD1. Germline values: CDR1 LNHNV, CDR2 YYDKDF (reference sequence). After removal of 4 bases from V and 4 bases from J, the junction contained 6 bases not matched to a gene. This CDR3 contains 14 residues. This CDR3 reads CATSTRQGGYGYTF. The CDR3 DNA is TGTGCCACCAGCACCCGACAGGGCGGCTATGGCTACACCTTC.